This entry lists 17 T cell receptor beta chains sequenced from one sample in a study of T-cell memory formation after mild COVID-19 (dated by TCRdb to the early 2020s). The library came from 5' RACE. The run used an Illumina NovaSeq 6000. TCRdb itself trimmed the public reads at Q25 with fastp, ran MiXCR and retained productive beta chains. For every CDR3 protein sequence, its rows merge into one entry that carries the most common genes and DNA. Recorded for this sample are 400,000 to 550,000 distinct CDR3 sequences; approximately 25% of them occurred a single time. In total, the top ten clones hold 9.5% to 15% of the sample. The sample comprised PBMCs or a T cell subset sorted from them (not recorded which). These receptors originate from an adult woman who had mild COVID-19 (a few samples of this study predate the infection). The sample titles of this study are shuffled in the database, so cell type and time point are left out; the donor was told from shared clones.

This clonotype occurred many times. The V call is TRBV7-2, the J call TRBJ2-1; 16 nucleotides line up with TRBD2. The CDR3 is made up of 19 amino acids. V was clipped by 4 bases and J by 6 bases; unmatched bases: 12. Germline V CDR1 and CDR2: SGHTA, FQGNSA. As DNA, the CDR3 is TGTGCCAGCAGCTCGCTGGGACTAGCGGGAGGGCACTTGGGCAATGAGCAGTTCTTC. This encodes CASSSLGLAGGHLGNEQFF. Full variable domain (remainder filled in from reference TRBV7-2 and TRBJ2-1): GAGVSQSPSNKVTEKGKDVELRCDPISGHTALYWYRQSLGQGLEFLIYFQGNSAPDKSGLPSDRFSAERTGGSVSTLTIQRTQQEDSAVYLCASSSLGLAGGHLGNEQFFGPGTRLTVL.

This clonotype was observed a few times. The CDR3 DNA sequence: TGCAGTGTCCATATAGCGGGAGAAGGGCAAGAGACCCAGTACTTC. It codes for CSVHIAGEGQETQYF. This chain uses TRBV20-1 with TRBJ2-5, with TRBD2 matching 9 bases. Germline V lookup: CDR1 DFQATT, CDR2 SNEGSKA (reference sequence). With 7 bases clipped from V and 2 bases from J, the junction kept 11 bases outside the gene matches. The CDR3 length is 15 residues.

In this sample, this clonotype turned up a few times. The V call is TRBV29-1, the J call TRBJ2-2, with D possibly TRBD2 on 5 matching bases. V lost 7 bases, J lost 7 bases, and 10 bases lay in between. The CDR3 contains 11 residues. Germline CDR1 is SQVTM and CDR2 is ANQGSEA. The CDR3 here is CSATGVGELFF. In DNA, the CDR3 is TGCAGCGCCACCGGGGTCGGGGAGCTGTTTTTT.

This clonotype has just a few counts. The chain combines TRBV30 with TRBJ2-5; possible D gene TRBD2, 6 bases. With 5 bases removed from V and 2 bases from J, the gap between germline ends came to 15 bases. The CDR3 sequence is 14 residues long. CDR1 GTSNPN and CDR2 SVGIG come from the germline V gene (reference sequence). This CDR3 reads CAWGPGLEQETQYF. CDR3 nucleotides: TGTGCCTGGGGGCCGGGACTGGAACAAGAGACCCAGTACTTC.

The DNA for the CDR3 is TGTGCCACCAGCAGATCTCCCCAGGGTAGCACAGATACGCAGTATTTT. Translated, it gives CATSRSPQGSTDTQYF. V gene TRBV15 combines with J gene TRBJ2-3, with TRBD1 as a possible D gene (5 bases). Germline V gene data show CDR1 as LNHNV and CDR2 as YYDKDF (reference sequence). The CDR3 totals 16 residues. The ends were cut back, 2 bases at V and 0 bases at J, with 12 bases in the middle.

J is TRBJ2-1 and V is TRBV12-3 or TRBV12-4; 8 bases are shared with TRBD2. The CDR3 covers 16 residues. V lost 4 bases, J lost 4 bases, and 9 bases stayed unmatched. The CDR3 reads CASSWVLSGVYNEQFF. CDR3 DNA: TGTGCCAGCAGTTGGGTCCTTAGCGGGGTATACAATGAGCAGTTCTTC.

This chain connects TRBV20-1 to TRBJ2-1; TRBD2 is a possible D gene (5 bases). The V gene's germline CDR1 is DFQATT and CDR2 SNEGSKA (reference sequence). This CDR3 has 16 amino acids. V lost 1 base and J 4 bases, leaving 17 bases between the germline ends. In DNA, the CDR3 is TGCAGTGCTAGAGTCCCCGGGAATGGCGCTTACAATGAGCAGTTCTTC. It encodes CSARVPGNGAYNEQFF.

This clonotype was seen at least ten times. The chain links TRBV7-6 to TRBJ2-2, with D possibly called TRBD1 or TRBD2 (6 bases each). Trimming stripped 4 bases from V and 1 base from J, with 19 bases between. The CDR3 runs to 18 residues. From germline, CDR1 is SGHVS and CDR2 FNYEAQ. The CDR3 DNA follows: TGTGCCAGCAGCTCGATTAGGGGGGACGCACAGAACACCGGGGAGCTGTTTTTT. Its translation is CASSSIRGDAQNTGELFF.

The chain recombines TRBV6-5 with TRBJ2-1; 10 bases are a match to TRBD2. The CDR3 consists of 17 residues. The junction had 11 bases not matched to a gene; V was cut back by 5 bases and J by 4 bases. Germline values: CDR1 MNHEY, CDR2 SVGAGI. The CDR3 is CASSGKYGTSVYNEQFF. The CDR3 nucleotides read TGTGCCAGCAGTGGAAAGTACGGGACTAGCGTGTACAATGAGCAGTTCTTC.

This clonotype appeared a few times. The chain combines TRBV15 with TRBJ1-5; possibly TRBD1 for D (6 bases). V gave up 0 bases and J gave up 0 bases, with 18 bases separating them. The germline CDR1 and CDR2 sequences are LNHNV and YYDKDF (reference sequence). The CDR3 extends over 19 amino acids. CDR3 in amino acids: CATSRDPRLTGHSNQPQHF. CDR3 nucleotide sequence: TGTGCCACCAGCAGAGATCCCCGGTTGACAGGCCATAGCAATCAGCCCCAGCATTTT.

The CDR3 nucleotides read TGCAGCGTTGAAACTCACGGCTACACCTTC. Amino acid sequence: CSVETHGYTF. The chain joins TRBV29-1 to TRBJ1-2; no clear D gene. The germline V gene has CDR1 SQVTM and CDR2 ANQGSEA. V gave up 2 bases and J gave up 8 bases, with 6 bases separating them. The CDR3 consists of 10 residues.

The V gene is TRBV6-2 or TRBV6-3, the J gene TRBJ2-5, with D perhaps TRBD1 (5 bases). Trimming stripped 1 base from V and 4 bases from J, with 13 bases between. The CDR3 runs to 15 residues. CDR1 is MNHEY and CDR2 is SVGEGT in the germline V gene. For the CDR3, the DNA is TGTGCCAGCAGTTACTGGGGCCGTCCTACAGAGACCCAGTACTTC. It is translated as CASSYWGRPTETQYF.

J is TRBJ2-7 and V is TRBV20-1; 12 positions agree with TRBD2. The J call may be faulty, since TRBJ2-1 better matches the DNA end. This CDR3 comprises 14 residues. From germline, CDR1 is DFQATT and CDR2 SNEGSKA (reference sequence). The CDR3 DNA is TGCAGTGCTGACGCTAGCGGGGGGGCGTCTGAGCAGTTCTTC. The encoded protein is CSADASGGASEQFF.

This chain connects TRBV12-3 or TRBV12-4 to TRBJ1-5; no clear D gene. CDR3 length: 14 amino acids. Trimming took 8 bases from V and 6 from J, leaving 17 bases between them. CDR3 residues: CASRIGGPTQPQHF. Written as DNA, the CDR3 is TGTGCCAGCCGGATAGGAGGCCCAACTCAGCCCCAGCATTTT.

CDR3 nucleotides: TGTGCCAGCAGTTTGACTTTCAATTCACCCCTCCACTTT. It yields the protein CASSLTFNSPLHF. This sequence joins TRBV12-3 or TRBV12-4 and TRBJ1-6; D unclear. Trimming shortened V by 3 bases and J by 7 bases, and 7 bases separated the two germline ends. The CDR3 contains 13 residues.

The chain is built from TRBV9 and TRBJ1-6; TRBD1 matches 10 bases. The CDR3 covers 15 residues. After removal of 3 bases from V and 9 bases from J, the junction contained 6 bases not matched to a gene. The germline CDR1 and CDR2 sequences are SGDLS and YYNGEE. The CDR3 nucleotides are TGTGCCAGCAGCGAGGGACAGGGGTTCGCTTCACCCCTCCACTTT. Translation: CASSEGQGFASPLHF. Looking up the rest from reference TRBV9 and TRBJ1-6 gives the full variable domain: DSGVTQTPKHLITATGQRVTLRCSPRSGDLSVYWYQQSLDQGLQFLIQYYNGEERAKGNILERFSAQQFPDLHSELNLSSLELGDSALYFCASSEGQGFASPLHFGNGTRLTVT.

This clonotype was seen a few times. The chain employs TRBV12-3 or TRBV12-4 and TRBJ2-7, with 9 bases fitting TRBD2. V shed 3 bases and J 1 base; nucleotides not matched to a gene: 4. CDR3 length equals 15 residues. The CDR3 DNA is TGTGCCAGCAGTTTCGGGCTAGCGGGGTCCTACGAGCAGTACTTC. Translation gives CASSFGLAGSYEQYF.